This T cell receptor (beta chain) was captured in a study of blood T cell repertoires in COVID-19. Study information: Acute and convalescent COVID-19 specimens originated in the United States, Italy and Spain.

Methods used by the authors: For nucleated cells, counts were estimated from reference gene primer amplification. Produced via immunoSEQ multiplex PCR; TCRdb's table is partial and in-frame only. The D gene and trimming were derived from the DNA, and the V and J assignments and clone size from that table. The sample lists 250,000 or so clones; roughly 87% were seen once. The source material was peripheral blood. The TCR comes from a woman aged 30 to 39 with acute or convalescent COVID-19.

The CDR3 sequence: CATSEGNRGAGQPQHF. The CDR3 DNA follows: TGTGCCACCAGTGAAGGTAACAGGGGAGCGGGTCAGCCCCAGCATTTT. The rearrangement joins TRBV24-1 to TRBJ1-5, with 7 bases identical to TRBD1. CDR1 is KGHDR and CDR2 is SFDVKD in the germline V gene. After removal of 4 bases from V and 6 bases from J, the junction contained 11 bases not matched to a gene. The CDR3 runs to 16 residues.